Listed below are T cell receptor beta chains from one sample, sequenced in a study of blood T cells in healthy people across ages. One entry per CDR3 protein, called by TCRdb with MiXCR from the 5' RACE reads. The repertoire holds 800,000 to 900,000 distinct CDR3 sequences, with 60% to 80% as singletons. The sample was blood. Receptors originate from a young man in good health. Each CDR3 is given with its conserved first and last residue. Fields, in order: J gene, clone size, D gene, V gene, CDR3 DNA, CDR3 protein. D genes are given only for firm matches. Not all rows give a size; the values are once, few, many and, for expanded clones, a class.

J: TRBJ1-5; size: NA; D: NA; V: TRBV7-2; DNA: TGTGCCAGCAGCTTAGGGGAGAGTAGCAATCAGCCCCAGCATTTT; CDR3: CASSLGESSNQPQHF
J: TRBJ2-7; size: few; D: NA; V: TRBV9; DNA: TGTGCCAGCAGCGTTACCGATGGCTACGAGCAGTACTTC; CDR3: CASSVTDGYEQYF
J: TRBJ2-5; size: NA; D: NA; V: TRBV20-1; DNA: TGCAGTGCCAGGGGACACCCCGAGGCCCAGTACTTC; CDR3: CSARGHPEAQYF
J: TRBJ2-3; size: NA; D: NA; V: TRBV7-3; DNA: TGTGCCAGCAGCATCTACACAGATACGCAGTATTTT; CDR3: CASSIYTDTQYF
J: TRBJ2-1; size: NA; D: TRBD2; V: TRBV12-3/TRBV12-4; DNA: TGTACCAGCAGTTTCGGGCGGGGGATTAACAATGAGCAGTTCTTC; CDR3: CTSSFGRGINNEQFF
J: TRBJ2-3; size: NA; D: NA; V: TRBV11-2; DNA: TGTGCCAGCAGCTTAGTCGGGCGGGCCCCAGATACGCAGTATTTT; CDR3: CASSLVGRAPDTQYF
J: TRBJ2-7; size: NA; D: NA; V: TRBV21-1; DNA: TGTGCCAGCAGCAAAGAAGGACAGGGGGCCTACGAGCAGTACTTC; CDR3: CASSKEGQGAYEQYF
J: TRBJ2-7; size: NA; D: NA; V: TRBV28; DNA: TGTGCCAGCAGTAATTCCGGGACCCAATTCCTCGAGCAGTACTTC; CDR3: CASSNSGTQFLEQYF
J: TRBJ2-5; size: NA; D: NA; V: TRBV12-3/TRBV12-4; DNA: TGTGCCAGCAGTCTAGGGGCAGGGGCGAGGGGAGAGACCCAGTACTTC; CDR3: CASSLGAGARGETQYF
J: TRBJ2-5; size: once; D: TRBD1; V: TRBV27; DNA: TGTGCCAGCAGGCGACAGGGGATCCAGGAGACCCAGTACTTC; CDR3: CASRRQGIQETQYF
J: TRBJ2-5; size: NA; D: NA; V: TRBV28; DNA: TGTGCCAGCAGTTTGGTTAGCGCAGAGACCCGGTACTTC; CDR3: CASSLVSAETRYF
J: TRBJ1-3; size: NA; D: NA; V: TRBV12-3/TRBV12-4; DNA: TGTGCCTCTGACACCCGCTCTGGAAACACCATATATTTT; CDR3: CASDTRSGNTIYF
J: TRBJ2-3; size: NA; D: TRBD2; V: TRBV11-2; DNA: TGTGCCAGCAGCCCACAGGCCCTAGGGTCTAGCGGGGGGGCTCGCACAGATACGCAGTATTTT; CDR3: CASSPQALGSSGGARTDTQYF
J: TRBJ2-2; size: NA; D: NA; V: TRBV6-2/TRBV6-3; DNA: TGTGCCAGCAGACAAACAAGCGGCCGGCGAAACACCGGGGAGCTGTTTTTT; CDR3: CASRQTSGRRNTGELFF
J: TRBJ1-1; size: NA; D: NA; V: TRBV12-3/TRBV12-4; DNA: TGTGCCAGCAGTTCACAGATCATGAACACTGAAGCTTTCTTT; CDR3: CASSSQIMNTEAFF
J: TRBJ2-5; size: few; D: NA; V: TRBV20-1; DNA: TGCAGTGCTAGAGATTACAGGGACGGCGAGACCCAGTACTTC; CDR3: CSARDYRDGETQYF
J: TRBJ2-2; size: NA; D: NA; V: TRBV29-1; DNA: TGCAGCGTTGAAACGCCAGGGGATAGGGAGCTGTTTTTT; CDR3: CSVETPGDRELFF
J: TRBJ1-1; size: NA; D: NA; V: TRBV5-1; DNA: TGCGCCAGCAGCTTGTCAAACGGGAGAGCTGAAGCTTTCTTT; CDR3: CASSLSNGRAEAFF
J: TRBJ2-5; size: NA; D: TRBD2; V: TRBV5-1; DNA: TGCGCCAGCAGCCCGGCCGATAGCGGGGGGATACAAGAGACCCAGTACTTC; CDR3: CASSPADSGGIQETQYF
J: TRBJ2-3; size: NA; D: TRBD2; V: TRBV4-3; DNA: TGCGCCAGCAGCCAAGGGATAGCGGGCGTTTTTTCCACAGATACGCAGTATTTT; CDR3: CASSQGIAGVFSTDTQYF
J: TRBJ2-4; size: few; D: NA; V: TRBV6-5; DNA: TGTGCCAGCAGTCCCGACACAGGGATCGTCAAAAACATTCAGTACTTC; CDR3: CASSPDTGIVKNIQYF
J: TRBJ1-1; size: NA; D: NA; V: TRBV20-1; DNA: TGCAGTGCTAGTTACGCTGAAGCTTTCTTT; CDR3: CSASYAEAFF
J: TRBJ2-1; size: once; D: TRBD2; V: TRBV4-2; DNA: TGTGCCAGCAGCCTCTCGACGGGGGGGTACTACAATGAGCAGTTCTTC; CDR3: CASSLSTGGYYNEQFF
J: TRBJ1-1; size: NA; D: TRBD1; V: TRBV12-3/TRBV12-4; DNA: TGTGCCAGCGGAGACAGGGCCTGGGATGCTTTCTTT; CDR3: CASGDRAWDAFF
J: TRBJ2-7; size: NA; D: NA; V: TRBV6-2/TRBV6-3; DNA: TGTGCCAGCAGTCAGCTCCTGGGGGTCTACGAGCAGTACTTC; CDR3: CASSQLLGVYEQYF
J: TRBJ1-5; size: NA; D: NA; V: TRBV30; DNA: TGTGCCTGGAGTGTACGAGGGGATCAGCCCCAGCATTTT; CDR3: CAWSVRGDQPQHF
J: TRBJ1-5; size: NA; D: NA; V: TRBV12-3/TRBV12-4; DNA: TGTGCCAGCAGTTTAATGGGTCAGCCCCAGCATTTT; CDR3: CASSLMGQPQHF
J: TRBJ2-7; size: NA; D: NA; V: TRBV4-2; DNA: TGTGCCAGCAGCCAGGGTGACGCCTACGAGCAGTACTTC; CDR3: CASSQGDAYEQYF